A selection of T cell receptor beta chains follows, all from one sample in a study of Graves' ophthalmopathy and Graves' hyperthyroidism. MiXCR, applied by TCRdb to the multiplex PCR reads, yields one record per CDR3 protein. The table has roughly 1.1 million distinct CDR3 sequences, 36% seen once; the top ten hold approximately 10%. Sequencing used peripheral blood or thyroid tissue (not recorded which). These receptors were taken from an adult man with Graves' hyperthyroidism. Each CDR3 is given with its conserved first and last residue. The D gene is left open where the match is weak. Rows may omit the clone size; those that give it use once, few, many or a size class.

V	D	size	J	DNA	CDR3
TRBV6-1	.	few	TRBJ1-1	TGTGCCAGCAGTGATTCTAGGCTTCTAGGCACTGAAGCTTTCTTT	CASSDSRLLGTEAFF
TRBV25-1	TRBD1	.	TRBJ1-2	TGTGCCAGCAGTGAGGTACAGGGGGGCTATGGCTACACCTTC	CASSEVQGGYGYTF
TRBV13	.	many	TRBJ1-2	TGTGCCAGCAGCTTAGTGGGACACCCTGGCTCTTTCTTC	CASSLVGHPGSFF
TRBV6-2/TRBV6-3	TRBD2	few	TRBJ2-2	TGTGCCAGCAGTTCCGGGGGGACCTCCTACACCGGGGAGCTGTTTTTT	CASSSGGTSYTGELFF
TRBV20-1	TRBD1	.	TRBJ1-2	TGCAGTGCTAAGGCGCCATCGGACAGGGGGCTTAACTATGGCTACACCTTC	CSAKAPSDRGLNYGYTF
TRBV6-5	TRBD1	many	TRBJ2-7	TGTGCCAGCAGTTACGACAAGGGGGCGCAGTACTTC	CASSYDKGAQYF
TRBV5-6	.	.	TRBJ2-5	TGTGCCAGCAGACCATACCTCCGGGGGGAGACCCAGTACTTC	CASRPYLRGETQYF
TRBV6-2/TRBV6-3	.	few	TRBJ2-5	TGTGCCAGCAGGAACAGACGACTTGGCCCGATCCAAGAGACCCAGTACTTC	CASRNRRLGPIQETQYF
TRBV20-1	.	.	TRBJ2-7	TGCAGTGTCCCCTCCTGGACAGATCTCTACGAGCAGTACTTC	CSVPSWTDLYEQYF
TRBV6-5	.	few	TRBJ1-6	TGTGCCAGCAGCCGACCTAAGAATTCACCCCTCCACTTT	CASSRPKNSPLHF
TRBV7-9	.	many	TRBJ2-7	TGTGCCAGCAGCCAAGACAACTACGAGCAGTACTTC	CASSQDNYEQYF
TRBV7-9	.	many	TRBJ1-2	TGTGCCAGCAGCTTATGGGGAATGGATGGCTACACCTTC	CASSLWGMDGYTF
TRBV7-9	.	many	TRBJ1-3	TGTGCCAGCAGCTACCTAGGGGGCTCTGGAAACACCATATATTTT	CASSYLGGSGNTIYF
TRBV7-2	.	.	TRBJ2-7	TGTGCCAGCAGCTGGCCTCACACAAGCCAGGAGCAGTACTTC	CASSWPHTSQEQYF
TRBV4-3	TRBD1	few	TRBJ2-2	TGCGCCAGCAGCGACAGGGGGCGCGGCACCGGGGAGCTGTTTTTT	CASSDRGRGTGELFF
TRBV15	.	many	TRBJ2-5	TGTGCCACCAGCAGAGATAGTAGTGAGGGAGAGACCCAGTACTTC	CATSRDSSEGETQYF
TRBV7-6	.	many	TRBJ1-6	TGTGCCAGCAGCTTGCAGGCGTCCTCACCCCTCCACTTT	CASSLQASSPLHF